This record concerns one T cell receptor beta chain sequence. Its cognate antigen is unknown. These data are taken from a study of cytomegalovirus exposure and HLA in healthy donors. General study points: Sequencing depth roughly uniform across donors was assumed in presence/absence analyses. Because they were indistinguishable, some V segments, including TRBV6-2 and TRBV6-3, were excluded. For most TCR sequences rarity was the rule, although some public TCRs occurred in many donors. Segments of the TCR beta V type were, in most cases, productive about 90% or about 30% of the time in an earlier analysis.

Primers for the PCR totalled 60 Vbeta and 13 Jbeta. The assay was immunoSEQ multiplex PCR, and TCRdb's table has in-frame clones only and misses some. The sample shows approximately 130,000 clones, roughly 79% of them seen only once. V gave up 5 bases and J gave up 6 bases, with 20 bases separating them. Germline-derived CDR1 and CDR2 are SQVTM and ANQGSEA. The CDR3 is made up of 15 amino acids. The origin of this receptor is a woman in her 50s in good health and CMV-seronegative. The sequenced material came from PBMCs. The chain uses TRBV29-1 and TRBJ2-1; D gene uncertain. CDR3 in DNA: TGCAGCGTTCGAGCCCCTCAGGTACACTGCAATGAGCAGTTCTTC. Its translation: CSVRAPQVHCNEQFF.